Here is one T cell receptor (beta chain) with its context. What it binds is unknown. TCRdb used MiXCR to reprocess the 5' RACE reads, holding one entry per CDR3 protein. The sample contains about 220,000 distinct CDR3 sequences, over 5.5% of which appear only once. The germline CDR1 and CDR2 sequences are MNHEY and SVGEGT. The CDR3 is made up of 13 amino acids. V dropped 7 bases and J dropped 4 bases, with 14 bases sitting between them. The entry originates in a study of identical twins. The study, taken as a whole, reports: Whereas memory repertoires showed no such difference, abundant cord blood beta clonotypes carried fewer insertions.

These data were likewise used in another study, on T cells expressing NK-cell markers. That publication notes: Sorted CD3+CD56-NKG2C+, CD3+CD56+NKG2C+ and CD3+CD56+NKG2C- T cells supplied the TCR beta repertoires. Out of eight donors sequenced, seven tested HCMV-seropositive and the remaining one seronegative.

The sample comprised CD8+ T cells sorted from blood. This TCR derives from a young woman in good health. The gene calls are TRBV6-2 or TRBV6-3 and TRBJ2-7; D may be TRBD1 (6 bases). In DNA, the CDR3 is TGTGCCAGCACCAACAGGGCACCTTACGAGCAGTACTTC. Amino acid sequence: CASTNRAPYEQYF.